This T cell receptor beta chain was captured by sequencing in a study of T-cell memory formation after mild COVID-19. TCRdb ran MiXCR on the 5' RACE reads and lists one entry per CDR3 protein. The profile covers approximately 350,000 distinct CDR3 sequences, with around 28% appearing a single time and roughly 14% taken by the ten largest. V lost 1 base and J 3 bases, leaving 9 bases between the germline ends. CDR1 is MGHRA and CDR2 is YSYEKL in the germline V gene. The CDR3 contains 14 residues. General observations from the study: For contracting clones, CD4+ ones sat mainly in CM and EM, CD8+ in EMRA. The appearance of some responding clones in pre-infection memory suggested that cross-reactive memory joined.

As to this clonotype: No antigen is known for it.

Material: PBMCs or a T cell subset sorted from them (not recorded which). The genes are TRBV4-1 and TRBJ1-2; TRBD1 might be the D (5 bases). This receptor was taken from an adult woman who had mild COVID-19 (a few samples of this study predate the infection). Cell type and time point are not known. CDR3 nucleotides: TGCGCCAGCAGCCAAGGAGGCAGGGACTATGGCTACACCTTC. It translates to CASSQGGRDYGYTF.